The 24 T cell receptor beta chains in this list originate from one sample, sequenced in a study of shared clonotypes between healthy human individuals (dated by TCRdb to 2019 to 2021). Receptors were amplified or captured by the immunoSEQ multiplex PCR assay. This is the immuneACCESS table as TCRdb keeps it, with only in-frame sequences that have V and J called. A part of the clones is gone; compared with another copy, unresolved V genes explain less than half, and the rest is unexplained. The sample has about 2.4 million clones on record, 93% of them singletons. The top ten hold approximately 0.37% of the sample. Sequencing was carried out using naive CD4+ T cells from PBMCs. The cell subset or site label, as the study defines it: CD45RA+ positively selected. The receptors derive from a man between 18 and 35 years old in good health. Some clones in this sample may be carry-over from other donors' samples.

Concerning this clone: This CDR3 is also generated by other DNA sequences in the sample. The DNA for the CDR3 is TGTGCCAGCAGCTTCTTAGCGGGCACCACAGATACGCAGTATTTT. Its protein product is CASSFLAGTTDTQYF. The rearrangement joins TRBV7-8 to TRBJ2-3, with 7 bases fitting TRBD2. The CDR3 has 15 residues. The germline CDR1 and CDR2 sequences are SGHVS and FQNEAQ. V shed 3 bases and J 2 bases; nucleotides not matched to a gene: 5.

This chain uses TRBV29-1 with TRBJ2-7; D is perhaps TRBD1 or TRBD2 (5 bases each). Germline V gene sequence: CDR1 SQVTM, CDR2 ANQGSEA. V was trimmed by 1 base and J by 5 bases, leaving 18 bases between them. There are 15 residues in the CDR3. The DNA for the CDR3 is TGCAGCGTTGAAGTGGGGTGGGTCGGGACGGACGAGCAGTACTTC. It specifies CSVEVGWVGTDEQYF.

This CDR3 reads CASSLTQGEGTDTQYF. CDR3 nucleotides: TGCGCCAGCAGCTTAACCCAGGGAGAGGGCACAGATACGCAGTATTTT. V gene TRBV5-1 combines with J gene TRBJ2-3, with D possibly being TRBD1 or TRBD2 (5 bases each). CDR3 length: 16 amino acids. CDR1 and CDR2 (germline): SGHRS, YFSETQ. Trimming cost V 2 bases and J 1 base, with 14 bases left between them.

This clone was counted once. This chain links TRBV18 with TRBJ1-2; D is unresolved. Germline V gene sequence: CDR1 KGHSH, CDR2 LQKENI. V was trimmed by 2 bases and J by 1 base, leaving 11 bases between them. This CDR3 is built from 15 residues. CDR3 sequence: CASSPTLEFNYGYTF. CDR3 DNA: TGTGCCAGCTCACCAACACTCGAATTTAACTATGGCTACACCTTC.

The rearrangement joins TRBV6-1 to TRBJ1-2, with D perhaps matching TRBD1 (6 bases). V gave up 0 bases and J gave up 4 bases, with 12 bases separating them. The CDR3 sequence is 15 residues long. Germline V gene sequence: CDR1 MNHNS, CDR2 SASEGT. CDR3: CASSEANWGRYGYTF. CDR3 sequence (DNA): TGTGCCAGCAGTGAAGCGAATTGGGGGCGCTATGGCTACACCTTC.

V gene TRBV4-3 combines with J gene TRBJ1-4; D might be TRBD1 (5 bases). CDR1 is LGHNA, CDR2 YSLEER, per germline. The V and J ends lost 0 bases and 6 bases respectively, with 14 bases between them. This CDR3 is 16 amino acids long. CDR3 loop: CASSQDFLQADEKLFF. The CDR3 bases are TGCGCCAGCAGCCAAGATTTCCTACAGGCGGATGAAAAACTGTTTTTT.

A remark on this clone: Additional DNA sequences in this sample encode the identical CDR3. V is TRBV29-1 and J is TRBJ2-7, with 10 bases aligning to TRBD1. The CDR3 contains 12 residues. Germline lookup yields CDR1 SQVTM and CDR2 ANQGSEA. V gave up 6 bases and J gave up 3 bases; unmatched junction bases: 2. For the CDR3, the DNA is TGCAGCGTCGGACAGGGGGGCTACGAGCAGTACTTC. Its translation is CSVGQGGYEQYF.

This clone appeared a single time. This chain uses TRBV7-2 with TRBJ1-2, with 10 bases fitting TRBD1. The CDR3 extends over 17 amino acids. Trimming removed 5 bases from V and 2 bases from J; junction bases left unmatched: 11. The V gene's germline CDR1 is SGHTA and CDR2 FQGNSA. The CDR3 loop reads CASSPQFKGQGNYGYTF. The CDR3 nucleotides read TGTGCCAGCAGCCCCCAGTTTAAGGGACAGGGGAACTATGGCTACACCTTC.

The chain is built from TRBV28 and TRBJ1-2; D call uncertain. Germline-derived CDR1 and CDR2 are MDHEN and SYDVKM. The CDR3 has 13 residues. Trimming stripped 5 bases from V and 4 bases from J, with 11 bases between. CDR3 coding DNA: TGTGCCAGCAGTGCAAGGGAGACCTATGGCTACACCTTC. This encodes CASSARETYGYTF.

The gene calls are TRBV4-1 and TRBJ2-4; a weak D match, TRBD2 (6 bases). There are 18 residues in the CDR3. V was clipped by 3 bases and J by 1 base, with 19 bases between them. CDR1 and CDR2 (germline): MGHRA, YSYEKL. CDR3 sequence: CASSHINPGRGAKNIQYF. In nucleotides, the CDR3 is TGCGCCAGCAGCCACATAAATCCCGGGAGAGGGGCCAAAAACATTCAGTACTTC.

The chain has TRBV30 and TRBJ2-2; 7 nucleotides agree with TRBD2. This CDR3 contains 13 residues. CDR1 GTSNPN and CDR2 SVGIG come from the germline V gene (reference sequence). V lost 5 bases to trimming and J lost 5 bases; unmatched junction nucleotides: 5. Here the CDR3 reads CAWYLAVTGELFF. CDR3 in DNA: TGTGCCTGGTATCTAGCGGTTACCGGGGAGCTGTTTTTT.

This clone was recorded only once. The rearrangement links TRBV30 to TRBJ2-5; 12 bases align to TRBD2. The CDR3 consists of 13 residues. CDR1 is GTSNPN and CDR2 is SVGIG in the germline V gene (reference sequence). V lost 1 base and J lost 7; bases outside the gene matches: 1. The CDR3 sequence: CAWSAGLAGTQYF. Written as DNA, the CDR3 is TGTGCCTGGAGTGCGGGACTAGCGGGGACCCAGTACTTC.

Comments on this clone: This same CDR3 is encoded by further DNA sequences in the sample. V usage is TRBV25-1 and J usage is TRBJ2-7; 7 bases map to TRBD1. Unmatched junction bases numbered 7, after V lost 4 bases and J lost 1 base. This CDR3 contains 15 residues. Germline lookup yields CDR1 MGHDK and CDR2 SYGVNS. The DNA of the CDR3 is TGTGCCAGCAGTGTGACAGGGACCTTATCCTACGAGCAGTACTTC. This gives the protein CASSVTGTLSYEQYF.

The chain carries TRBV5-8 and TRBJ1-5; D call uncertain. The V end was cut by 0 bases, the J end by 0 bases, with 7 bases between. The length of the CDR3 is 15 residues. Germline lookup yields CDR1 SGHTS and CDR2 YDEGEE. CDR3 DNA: TGTGCCAGCAGCTTGGGCGGGTATAGCAATCAGCCCCAGCATTTT. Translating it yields CASSLGGYSNQPQHF. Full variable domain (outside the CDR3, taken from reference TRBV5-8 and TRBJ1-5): EAGVTQSPTHLIKTRGQQATLRCSPISGHTSVYWYQQALGLGLQFLLWYDEGEERNRGNFPPRFSGRQFPNYSSELNVNALELEDSALYLCASSLGGYSNQPQHFGDGTRLSIL.

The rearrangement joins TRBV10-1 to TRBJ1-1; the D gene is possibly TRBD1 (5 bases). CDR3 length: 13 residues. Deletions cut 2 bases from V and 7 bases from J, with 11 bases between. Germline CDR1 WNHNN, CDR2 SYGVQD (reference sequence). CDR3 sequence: CASSERQGNEAFF. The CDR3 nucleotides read TGCGCCAGCAGTGAGAGGCAGGGAAATGAAGCTTTCTTT.

CDR3 nucleotides: TGTGCCAGCAGCAGCAGGAGTAGCAATCAGCCCCAGCATTTT. Its protein product is CASSSRSSNQPQHF. V and J are TRBV27 and TRBJ1-5; D unclear. Germline lookup yields CDR1 MNHEY and CDR2 SMNVEV (reference sequence). This CDR3 is built from 14 residues. Trimming took off 6 bases at V and 0 bases at J, with 9 bases between the two ends.

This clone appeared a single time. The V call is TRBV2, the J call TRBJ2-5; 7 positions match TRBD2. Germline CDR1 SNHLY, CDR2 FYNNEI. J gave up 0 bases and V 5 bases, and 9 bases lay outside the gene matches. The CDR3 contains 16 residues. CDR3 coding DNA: TGTGCCAGCAGTTTGGGAGGGCGGGAGTACCAAGAGACCCAGTACTTC. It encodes CASSLGGREYQETQYF.

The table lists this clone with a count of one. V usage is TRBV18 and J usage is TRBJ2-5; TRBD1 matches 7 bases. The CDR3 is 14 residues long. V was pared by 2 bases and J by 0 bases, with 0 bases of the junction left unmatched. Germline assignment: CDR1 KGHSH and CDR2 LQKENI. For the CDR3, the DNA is TGTGCCAGCTCACCAGGGACAGACCAAGAGACCCAGTACTTC. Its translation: CASSPGTDQETQYF.

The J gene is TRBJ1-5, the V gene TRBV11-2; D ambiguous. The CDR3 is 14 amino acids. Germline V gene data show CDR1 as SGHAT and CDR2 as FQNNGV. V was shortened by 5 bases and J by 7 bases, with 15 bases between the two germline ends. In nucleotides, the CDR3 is TGTGCCAGCAGCCCTGGACCGATTGGACAGCCCCAGCATTTT. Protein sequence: CASSPGPIGQPQHF.

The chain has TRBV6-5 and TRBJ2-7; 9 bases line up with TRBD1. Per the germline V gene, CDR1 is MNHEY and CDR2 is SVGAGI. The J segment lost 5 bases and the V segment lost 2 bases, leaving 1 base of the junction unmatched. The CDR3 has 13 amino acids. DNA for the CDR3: TGTGCCAGCAGTTACCGACAGGGGGACGAGCAGTACTTC. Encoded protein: CASSYRQGDEQYF.

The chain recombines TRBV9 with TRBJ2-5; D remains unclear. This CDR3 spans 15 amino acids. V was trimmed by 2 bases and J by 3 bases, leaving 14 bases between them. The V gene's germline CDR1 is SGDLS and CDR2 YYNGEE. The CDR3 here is CASSVGWVVKETQYF. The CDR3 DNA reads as TGTGCCAGCAGCGTCGGCTGGGTAGTTAAAGAGACCCAGTACTTC.

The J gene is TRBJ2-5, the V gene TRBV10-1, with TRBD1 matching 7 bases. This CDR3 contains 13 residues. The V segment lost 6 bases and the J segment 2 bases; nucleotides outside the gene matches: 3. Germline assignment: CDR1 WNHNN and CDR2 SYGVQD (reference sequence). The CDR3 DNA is TGCGCCAGCAGCCGGGACAGTCAAGAGACCCAGTACTTC. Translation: CASSRDSQETQYF.

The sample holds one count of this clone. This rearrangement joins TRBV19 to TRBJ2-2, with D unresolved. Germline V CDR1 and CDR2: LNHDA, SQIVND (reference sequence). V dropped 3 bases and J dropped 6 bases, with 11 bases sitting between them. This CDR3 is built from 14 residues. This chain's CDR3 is CASSITHGSGELFF. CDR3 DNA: TGTGCCAGTAGTATTACCCACGGATCCGGGGAGCTGTTTTTT.

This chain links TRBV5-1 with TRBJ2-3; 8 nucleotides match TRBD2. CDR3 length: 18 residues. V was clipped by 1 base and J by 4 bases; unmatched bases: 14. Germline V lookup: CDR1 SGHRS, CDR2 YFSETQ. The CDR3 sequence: CASSLRTPSGSRADTQYF. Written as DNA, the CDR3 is TGCGCCAGCAGCTTGAGAACTCCTAGCGGGTCCCGGGCAGATACGCAGTATTTT.